The 9 T cell receptor beta chains reported below all come from one sample, sequenced in a study of breast tumors, draining lymph nodes, adjacent tissues (dated by TCRdb to 2016 to 2018). Library prep was done by multiplex PCR. The instrument was an Illumina HiSeq 2000. In TCRdb, the public reads were trimmed at Q25 with fastp and aligned with MiXCR, with productive beta chains retained. Entries are consolidated by CDR3 protein sequence, retaining the most common genes and DNA. Counted in this sample were 30,000 to 40,000 distinct CDR3 sequences; over 30% of them appeared once. Under 13% of the sample goes to the ten largest clones. Source material: breast tumor tissue. These receptor sequences come from a female donor with breast cancer. Some clones in this sample may be carry-over from other donors' samples.

Note on this clonotype: This clone may be a read error of a much larger clone one base away. Here the CDR3 omits its conserved ending phenylalanine or tryptophan, so a read error is the likely source. The chain couples TRBV6-5 to TRBJ2-1; 7 bases line up with TRBD2. The V gene's germline CDR1 is MNHEY and CDR2 SVGAGI. The CDR3 runs 14 residues. V gave up 8 bases and J gave up 7 bases; unmatched junction bases: 11. CDR3 sequence (DNA): TGTGCCAGCCGTCGGCGGGAGAATAAGAATGAGCAGTTCCTC. It translates to CASRRRENKNEQFL.

The chain recombines TRBV19 with TRBJ2-7, with 10 bases lining up with TRBD2. The CDR3 has 13 amino acids. CDR1 and CDR2 from the germline V gene are LNHDA and SQIVND (reference sequence). J gave up 2 bases and V 10 bases, and 5 bases lay outside the gene matches. For the CDR3, the DNA is TGTGCCACCCGACTAGCGGGTACCTACGAGCAGTACTTC. Translating it yields CATRLAGTYEQYF.

The sample holds many counts of this clonotype. The genes are TRBV11-2 and TRBJ1-5, with D perhaps matching TRBD1 (5 bases). This CDR3 is built from 15 residues. V was cut by 2 bases and J by 3 bases, with 11 bases left in between. From germline, CDR1 is SGHAT and CDR2 FQNNGV. CDR3 coding DNA: TGTGCCAGCAGCTTAACGGACACCACCAATCAGCCCCAGCATTTT. This gives the protein CASSLTDTTNQPQHF.

The sample holds many counts of this clonotype. The chain links TRBV29-1 to TRBJ1-5; D not resolved. The CDR3 runs to 12 residues. The germline gives CDR1 SQVTM, CDR2 ANQGSEA. V gave up 5 bases and J gave up 4 bases, with 9 bases separating them. CDR3: CSVSEGNQPQHF. CDR3 DNA: TGCAGCGTTTCGGAGGGAAATCAGCCCCAGCATTTT.

This clonotype was seen many times. The chain carries TRBV19 and TRBJ1-6; 8 bases match TRBD1. After removal of 5 bases from V and 6 bases from J, the junction contained 6 bases not matched to a gene. The CDR3 length is 15 residues. CDR1 is LNHDA, CDR2 SQIVND, per germline (reference sequence). The CDR3 DNA reads as TGTGCCAGTAGTTCGACAGGGGAAGTTAATTCACCCCTCCACTTT. This sequence encodes CASSSTGEVNSPLHF.

This clonotype was picked up many times. The chain has TRBV19 and TRBJ2-1; 14 bases agree with TRBD2. CDR3 size: 18 residues. Germline V gene sequence: CDR1 LNHDA, CDR2 SQIVND (reference sequence). The V segment lost 3 bases and the J segment 7 bases; nucleotides outside the gene matches: 11. The CDR3 loop is CASSMGGTSGRMWNEQFF. DNA for the CDR3: TGTGCCAGTAGTATGGGTGGGACTAGCGGGAGAATGTGGAATGAGCAGTTCTTC.

This clonotype was detected only once. The chain carries TRBV7-9 and TRBJ1-3; no firm D call. CDR1 and CDR2 from the germline V gene are SEHNR and FQNEAQ (reference sequence). V gave up 1 base and J gave up 0 bases, with 10 bases separating them. This CDR3 has 16 residues. As DNA, the CDR3 is TGTGCCAGCAGCTTAGGTCCGGCAACCTCTGGAAACACCATATATTTT. It translates to CASSLGPATSGNTIYF.

Worth noting for this clonotype: A read error may account for a junction end that differs from germline. The chain has TRBV15 and TRBJ2-3, with 8 bases fitting TRBD2. The length of the CDR3 is 13 residues. Germline CDR1 LNHNV, CDR2 YYDKDF (reference sequence). CDR3 DNA sequence: TGTGCCACCCGGGGGGGGGGAGGAGATACGCAATATTTT. This codes for CATRGGGGDTQYF.

This clonotype was picked up many times. The genes are TRBV6-1 and TRBJ1-6, with TRBD1 matching over 9 bases. This CDR3 is 14 amino acids long. Germline CDR1 and CDR2: MNHNS and SASEGT. The trim removed 4 bases at V and 9 bases at J, leaving 4 bases unmatched. The CDR3, as DNA: TGTGCCAGCAGTGGGGACAGGGCTGTTTCACCCCTCCACTTT. This codes for CASSGDRAVSPLHF.